The rows below give T cell receptor beta chains drawn from one sample of a study of beta chain features in type 1 diabetes. Here immunoSEQ multiplex PCR was the method, and the copy in TCRdb shows in-frame clones only, minus some. The data contain hundreds of thousands of clones, around 15% of them seen just once; the ten biggest clones take up 0.03% to 0.04%. The sequenced sample was naive CD4+ T cells from blood. The receptors here all came from a man between 18 and 29 years old with type 1 diabetes. CDR3s include the opening cysteine and the closing phenylalanine or tryptophan. D genes are given only for firm matches. Size is stated for part of the rows, as once, few or many counts, or as a class when the clone is expanded.

clone_size	d_call	v_call	j_call	cdr3_aa	cdr3_nt
few	NA	TRBV19	TRBJ2-7	CASSAGHFYYEQYF	TGTGCCAGTAGTGCGGGACACTTCTACTACGAGCAGTACTTC
NA	TRBD1	TRBV7-9	TRBJ2-6	CASSSWQGAAGANVLTF	TGTGCCAGCAGCTCCTGGCAGGGGGCTGCTGGGGCCAACGTCCTGACTTTC
NA	NA	TRBV27	TRBJ2-5	CASSSKETQYF	TGTGCCAGCAGTTCTAAAGAGACCCAGTACTTC
NA	NA	TRBV5-6	TRBJ1-4	CASSRSFRTNEKLFF	TGTGCCAGCAGCCGCTCCTTTCGGACTAATGAAAAACTGTTTTTT
NA	NA	TRBV10-3	TRBJ2-3	CAISDPRTSGDTQYF	TGTGCCATCAGTGATCCCCGGACCTCAGGGGATACGCAGTATTTT
NA	NA	TRBV18	TRBJ2-5	CASSPIEGRETQYF	TGTGCCAGCTCACCGATAGAAGGGAGGGAGACCCAGTACTTC
few	NA	TRBV29-1	TRBJ2-3	CSVDGGTDTQYF	TGCAGCGTTGATGGGGGCACAGATACGCAGTATTTT
NA	NA	TRBV30	TRBJ2-1	CAWKSYNEQFF	TGTGCCTGGAAAAGCTACAATGAGCAGTTCTTC
few	TRBD2	TRBV7-9	TRBJ2-5	CASSLGLAGPFQETQYF	TGTGCCAGCAGCCTGGGACTAGCGGGGCCCTTCCAAGAGACCCAGTACTTC
NA	TRBD2	TRBV7-2	TRBJ2-7	CASSFISGRGSEQYF	TGTGCCAGCAGCTTCATTAGCGGGAGAGGGAGCGAGCAGTACTTC
few	NA	TRBV29-1	TRBJ2-1	CSVEDGAANSYNEQFF	TGCAGCGTTGAAGATGGCGCCGCGAACTCCTACAATGAGCAGTTCTTC
few	NA	TRBV7-2	TRBJ2-2	CASSLAQIGELFF	TGTGCCAGCAGCTTAGCACAGATCGGGGAGCTGTTTTTT
few	TRBD2	TRBV7-2	TRBJ2-1	CASSLEASGYNEQFF	TGTGCCAGCAGCTTAGAGGCTAGCGGTTACAATGAGCAGTTCTTC
few	NA	TRBV5-1	TRBJ2-7	CASSPGGYEQYF	TGCGCCAGCAGCCCAGGGGGGTACGAGCAGTACTTC
NA	TRBD1	TRBV7-2	TRBJ1-2	CASSLRVEAKGAYGYTF	TGTGCCAGCAGCTTAAGGGTCGAGGCCAAGGGGGCGTATGGCTACACCTTC
NA	NA	TRBV6-5	TRBJ2-1	CASSYSMSAFYNEQFF	TGTGCCAGCAGTTACTCGATGTCCGCTTTCTACAATGAGCAGTTCTTC
NA	TRBD1	TRBV18	TRBJ1-5	CASSPGQGITAQHF	TGTGCCAGCTCACCAGGACAGGGGATAACGGCCCAGCATTTT
few	NA	TRBV27	TRBJ2-3	CASSFGTQTSTDTQYF	TGTGCCAGCAGTTTTGGGACACAAACTAGCACAGATACGCAGTATTTT
few	NA	TRBV5-4	TRBJ1-2	CASSDDSYGYTF	TGTGCCAGCAGCGACGACAGCTATGGCTACACCTTC
few	NA	TRBV19	TRBJ1-1	CASSMILNTEAFF	TGTGCCAGTAGTATGATATTGAACACTGAAGCTTTCTTT
NA	NA	TRBV19	TRBJ1-1	CASSIQVLNTEAFF	TGTGCCAGTAGTATTCAGGTACTGAACACTGAAGCTTTCTTT
NA	NA	TRBV4-1	TRBJ2-7	CASSLRTDAYEQYF	TGCGCCAGCAGCCTAAGGACGGATGCGTACGAGCAGTACTTC
NA	NA	TRBV30	TRBJ1-5	CAFEGGSNQPQHF	TGTGCCTTTGAGGGTGGGAGCAATCAGCCCCAGCATTTT
few	TRBD2	TRBV7-9	TRBJ2-1	CASSLGLAGGYEQFF	TGTGCCAGCAGCTTGGGACTAGCGGGAGGATATGAGCAGTTCTTC
NA	NA	TRBV28	TRBJ1-2	CASSFQTGLPNYGYTF	TGTGCCAGCAGTTTTCAGACAGGCCTCCCTAACTATGGCTACACCTTC
NA	NA	TRBV6-6	TRBJ2-7	CASSSGVREQYF	TGTGCCAGCAGTTCAGGGGTAAGGGAGCAGTACTTC
NA	NA	TRBV10-3	TRBJ2-1	CAISESVGPNEQFF	TGTGCCATCAGTGAGTCGGTGGGGCCCAATGAGCAGTTCTTC
NA	TRBD1	TRBV15	TRBJ2-5	CATSGRVQGAETQYF	TGTGCCACCAGCGGGAGGGTACAGGGGGCAGAGACCCAGTACTTC
few	NA	TRBV28	TRBJ2-4	CASSLPPANIQYF	TGTGCCAGCAGTTTGCCACCGGCAAACATTCAGTACTTC
NA	NA	TRBV18	TRBJ2-7	CASSPTGTLGYEQYF	TGTGCCAGCTCACCAACCGGGACATTGGGGTACGAGCAGTACTTC
NA	TRBD1	TRBV29-1	TRBJ1-1	CSARGQMNTEAFF	TGCAGCGCTAGGGGACAGATGAACACTGAAGCTTTCTTT
few	TRBD2	TRBV14	TRBJ2-7	CASSQGTSGSSYEQYF	TGTGCCAGCAGCCAGGGGACTAGCGGGAGCTCCTACGAGCAGTACTTC
few	NA	TRBV28	TRBJ1-2	CASSSDTYGYTF	TGTGCCAGCAGCTCAGACACGTATGGCTACACCTTC
NA	NA	TRBV9	TRBJ2-3	CASSVGGDTQYF	TGCGCCAGCAGCGTAGGTGGAGATACGCAGTATTTT
few	TRBD2	TRBV7-9	TRBJ2-5	CASTRSGTSVSQETQYF	TGTGCCAGCACCAGATCCGGGACTAGCGTGAGCCAAGAGACCCAGTACTTC
NA	TRBD2	TRBV9	TRBJ2-5	CASSVLGGGATGGETQYF	TGTGCCAGCAGCGTCCTGGGCGGGGGAGCAACCGGCGGGGAGACCCAGTACTTC
few	NA	TRBV29-1	TRBJ1-1	CSVTGQAIGTEAFF	TGCAGCGTTACGGGGCAGGCCATAGGGACTGAAGCTTTCTTT
NA	TRBD2	TRBV30	TRBJ2-3	CAWSVLSGSVSDTQYF	TGTGCCTGGAGTGTACTTAGCGGGAGCGTCTCAGATACGCAGTATTTT
few	NA	TRBV11-2	TRBJ1-4	CASSLDHRATNEKLFF	TGTGCCAGCAGCTTAGATCACAGGGCGACTAATGAAAAACTGTTTTTT
few	NA	TRBV29-1	TRBJ1-4	CSVGGGSEKLFF	TGCAGCGTCGGGGGGGGAAGTGAAAAACTGTTTTTT
NA	NA	TRBV15	TRBJ1-5	CATSFQGNQPQHF	TGTGCCACCAGCTTTCAGGGAAATCAGCCCCAGCATTTT
NA	TRBD2	TRBV7-3	TRBJ2-5	CASSLTSGGPETQYF	TGTGCCAGCAGCTTAACTAGCGGGGGCCCGGAGACCCAGTACTTC
NA	NA	TRBV6-5	TRBJ1-4	CASTQGLRGKLFF	TGTGCCAGCACCCAAGGGTTGAGGGGAAAACTGTTTTTT
NA	NA	TRBV29-1	TRBJ1-1	CSVARRNTEAFF	TGCAGCGTTGCTCGCCGGAACACTGAAGCTTTCTTT
NA	TRBD2	TRBV4-1	TRBJ2-1	CASSQDSGTSGRYNEQFF	TGCGCCAGCAGCCAAGACTCCGGGACTAGCGGGAGGTACAATGAGCAGTTCTTC
few	NA	TRBV30	TRBJ1-5	CAWSEYSNQPQHF	TGTGCCTGGAGTGAATATAGCAATCAGCCCCAGCATTTT
NA	NA	TRBV28	TRBJ2-7	CATISITSYEQYF	TGTGCCACCATTAGTATTACTAGCTACGAGCAGTACTTC